The text below deals with one T cell receptor (beta chain). The antigen is unknown. This entry comes from a study of cytomegalovirus exposure and HLA in healthy donors. Whole-study findings and limits: Across HLA loci, a later analysis found differing TCR association rates, with DRB1 most and HLA-C fewest.

The study ran its PCR with 60 Vbeta and 13 Jbeta primers. Using immunoSEQ multiplex PCR, the repertoire was profiled, and TCRdb retains in-frame clones only, with some absent. This repertoire includes about 120,000 clones. This CDR3 has 15 amino acids. Per the germline V gene, CDR1 is SGHRS and CDR2 is YFSETQ. Unmatched junction bases numbered 7, after V lost 1 base and J lost 4 bases. The clonotype was recovered from a man aged 18 to 29 in good health and CMV-seronegative. The chain joins TRBV5-1 to TRBJ1-1, with TRBD1 identical over 7 bases. The sample comprised PBMCs. In nucleotides, the CDR3 is TGCGCCAGCAGCTTGCACAGGGGTGGAGGCACTGAAGCTTTCTTT. Its translation is CASSLHRGGGTEAFF.